Listed below are T cell receptor beta chains from one sample, sequenced in a study of spatial heterogeneity in lung cancer. TCRdb re-called the 5' RACE reads through MiXCR, storing one row per CDR3 protein. The table records 5,500 or so distinct CDR3 sequences, 7.8% of them present only once. This material consisted of lung tumor tissue, taken at surgery. Receptor source: a female donor with early-stage non-small cell lung cancer. Each CDR3 is given with its conserved first and last residue. A D gene is named only where the DNA matches it firmly. Clone size, where shown, is once, few, many, or a class for clones that have expanded.

TRBV7-2	TRBJ1-6	medium-sized	-	CASSLGVFNSPLHF	TGTGCCAGCAGCTTAGGGGTATTTAATTCACCCCTCCACTTT
TRBV7-2	TRBJ1-3	medium-sized	-	CASSFSGSGNTIYF	TGTGCCAGCAGCTTTTCGGGCTCTGGAAACACCATATATTTT
TRBV29-1	TRBJ1-2	few	-	CSVDGGQGYGYTF	TGCAGCGTTGATGGGGGTCAGGGGTATGGCTACACCTTC
TRBV7-2	TRBJ1-1	medium-sized	-	CASSWRRGVEAFF	TGTGCCAGCAGCTGGAGGAGGGGAGTAGAAGCTTTCTTT
TRBV10-3	TRBJ1-2	large	TRBD1	CAISESKSTGSNYGYTF	TGTGCCATCAGTGAGTCAAAATCGACAGGGTCGAACTATGGCTACACCTTC
TRBV7-2	TRBJ1-5	many	-	CASSQRPGQLYSNQPQHF	TGTGCCAGCAGCCAACGACCCGGACAGCTCTATAGCAATCAGCCCCAGCATTTT
TRBV20-1	TRBJ1-2	many	-	CSARDPGQTYGYTF	TGCAGTGCTAGAGACCCTGGACAGACCTATGGCTACACCTTC
TRBV3-1	TRBJ2-5	medium-sized	-	CASSSAETQYF	TGTGCCAGCAGTAGTGCGGAGACCCAGTACTTC
TRBV5-1	TRBJ2-5	-	TRBD2	CASSPGLAAWETQYF	TGCGCCAGCAGCCCGGGACTAGCGGCTTGGGAGACCCAGTACTTC
TRBV6-1	TRBJ2-3	medium-sized	-	CASSEGSVAGSDTQYF	TGTGCCAGCAGTGAAGGCTCAGTCGCCGGGTCAGATACGCAGTATTTT
TRBV12-3/TRBV12-4	TRBJ1-2	few	TRBD1	CASGGQGNYGYTF	TGTGCCAGCGGGGGACAGGGTAACTATGGCTACACCTTC
TRBV7-2	TRBJ2-1	many	-	CASSFLSGYEQFF	TGTGCCAGCAGCTTCCTATCGGGATATGAGCAGTTCTTC
TRBV12-3/TRBV12-4	TRBJ2-3	medium-sized	TRBD2	CASSFILAGLDTQYF	TGTGCCAGCAGTTTTATCCTAGCGGGGTTAGATACGCAGTATTTT
TRBV5-1	TRBJ2-7	-	TRBD1	CASRTGTGPYEQYF	TGCGCCAGCAGAACCGGGACAGGGCCCTACGAGCAGTACTTC
TRBV5-4	TRBJ1-1	large	-	CASSLVNTEAFF	TGTGCCAGCAGCTTGGTGAACACTGAAGCTTTCTTT
TRBV4-2	TRBJ1-1	many	-	CASSQVSTEAFF	TGTGCCAGCAGCCAAGTATCCACTGAAGCTTTCTTT
TRBV9	TRBJ2-3	many	-	CASSVVDSRDTQYF	TGTGCCAGCAGCGTAGTTGATAGCAGGGATACGCAGTATTTT
TRBV20-1	TRBJ2-3	medium-sized	-	CSARVTGTDTQYF	TGCAGTGCTAGAGTTACAGGAACAGATACGCAGTATTTT
TRBV27	TRBJ1-2	many	-	CASSLAGYGYTF	TGTGCCAGCAGTTTAGCTGGCTATGGCTACACCTTC
TRBV1	TRBJ1-1	medium-sized	-	CTSSQDTEAFF	TGCACCAGCAGCCAAGACACTGAAGCTTTCTTT
TRBV27	TRBJ2-1	large	-	CASLGAPFDEQFF	TGTGCCAGCTTGGGTGCCCCATTCGATGAGCAGTTCTTC
TRBV20-1	TRBJ2-3	-	-	CSALRGTVRDSQGDTQYF	TGCAGTGCTCTCAGGGGGACGGTCCGGGACTCTCAGGGGGATACGCAGTATTTT
TRBV3-1	TRBJ1-5	many	TRBD1	CASSFGQGHQPQHF	TGTGCCAGCAGCTTTGGACAGGGCCATCAGCCCCAGCATTTT
TRBV6-2/TRBV6-3	TRBJ2-4	medium-sized	TRBD1	CASSNPGTANIQYF	TGTGCCAGCAGTAACCCCGGGACAGCCAACATTCAGTACTTC
TRBV7-9	TRBJ2-7	medium-sized	-	CASSLDQRVHEQYF	TGTGCCAGCAGCTTAGATCAGAGGGTCCACGAGCAGTACTTC
TRBV5-5	TRBJ2-2	medium-sized	-	CASILSGGTGELFF	TGTGCCAGCATCTTATCTGGGGGCACCGGGGAGCTGTTTTTT
TRBV7-2	TRBJ2-3	-	TRBD1	CASSLWDRGTDTQYF	TGTGCCAGCAGCTTATGGGACAGGGGCACAGATACGCAGTATTTT
TRBV20-1	TRBJ1-6	medium-sized	-	CSATHPGGTSPLHF	TGCAGTGCTACACACCCGGGGGGGACTTCACCCCTCCACTTT
TRBV5-1	TRBJ2-5	-	TRBD2	CASSLVLAGGSQETQYF	TGCGCCAGCAGCTTGGTACTAGCGGGGGGATCACAAGAGACCCAGTACTTC
TRBV20-1	TRBJ1-5	medium-sized	-	CSAAWGGGANQPQHF	TGCAGTGCTGCTTGGGGGGGCGGTGCCAATCAGCCCCAGCATTTT
TRBV7-6	TRBJ2-5	few	-	CASSPRTHQQETQYF	TGTGCCAGCAGCCCGCGGACGCATCAACAAGAGACCCAGTACTTC
TRBV2	TRBJ2-3	-	-	CASSDSAGRTDTQYF	TGTGCCAGCAGTGATTCAGCGGGCCGCACAGATACGCAGTATTTT
TRBV30	TRBJ2-7	medium-sized	-	CAGSGTTYEQYF	TGTGCCGGATCGGGAACAACCTACGAGCAGTACTTC
TRBV11-2	TRBJ2-1	many	TRBD1	CASKGQGDNEQFF	TGTGCCAGCAAGGGACAGGGGGACAATGAGCAGTTCTTC
TRBV29-1	TRBJ2-5	many	-	CSVVGIQETQYF	TGCAGCGTTGTCGGGATCCAAGAGACCCAGTACTTC
TRBV10-3	TRBJ1-4	medium-sized	-	CAISPEGTGEKLFF	TGTGCCATCAGCCCGGAGGGTACGGGGGAGAAACTGTTTTTT
TRBV7-9	TRBJ2-3	medium-sized	-	CASSLPPGTAITTDTQYF	TGTGCCAGCAGCTTACCCCCCGGGACCGCTATTACCACAGATACGCAGTATTTT
TRBV7-3	TRBJ2-1	medium-sized	-	CASSLMGYNEQFF	TGTGCCAGCAGCTTAATGGGGTACAATGAGCAGTTCTTC
TRBV7-6	TRBJ2-2	many	TRBD2	CASSGLAVNTGELFF	TGTGCCAGCAGCGGACTAGCGGTGAACACCGGGGAGCTGTTTTTT
TRBV7-3	TRBJ2-3	medium-sized	-	CASSLSGDTQYF	TGTGCCAGCAGCTTATCAGGAGATACGCAGTATTTT
TRBV27	TRBJ2-5	medium-sized	-	CASSLSGETQYF	TGTGCCAGCAGTTTATCAGGGGAGACCCAGTACTTC